The TCR beta chain under discussion was sequenced for a study of blood T cell repertoires in COVID-19. CDR1 is SGHDN and CDR2 is FVKESK in the germline V gene. The CDR3 extends over 16 amino acids. The ends lost 1 base at V and 2 bases at J; junction bases unmatched: 7. Only in-frame clones appear in the TCRdb table, and some are missing; sequencing was by immunoSEQ multiplex PCR. The repertoire holds about 220,000 clones, more than 65% seen once, with approximately 3.8% in the top ten. The source material was peripheral blood. This clonotype was sampled from a woman of 80 years or more with acute or convalescent COVID-19. The chain joins TRBV14 to TRBJ2-7, with 8 bases aligning to TRBD2. CDR3 nucleotides: TGTGCCAGCAGCCAAGTCACTGGCGGGGGGACCTACGAGCAGTACTTC. As protein: CASSQVTGGGTYEQYF.